The rows below give T cell receptor beta chains drawn from one sample of a study of OX40 agonist ivuxolimab in advanced cancers. Sequenced by immunoSEQ multiplex PCR; TCRdb stores in-frame clones only, minus some. Counted here are 80,000 or so clones, around 93% occurring once; the ten biggest clones make up around 0.3%. The specimen was CD4+ or CD8+ T cells sorted from blood, collected in a trial of the OX40 agonist ivuxolimab. These receptor sequences come from an adult with an advanced solid tumor such as melanoma, head and neck, liver or kidney cancer. Both conserved end residues are part of each CDR3. Fields, in order: CDR3 length, J gene, D gene, V gene, clone size, CDR3 protein, CDR3 DNA. D genes are given only for firm matches. Expanded clones are given a class, and other clones once, few, many or no size at all.

14 TRBJ1-2 - TRBV6-1 - CASSEGNRSDGYTF TGTGCCAGCAGTGAAGGGAACAGATCGGATGGCTACACCTTC
15 TRBJ1-1 - TRBV4-1 - CASSVFVSGNTEAFF TGCGCCAGCAGCGTATTTGTTTCGGGGAACACTGAAGCTTTCTTT
15 TRBJ1-2 - TRBV5-8 - CASSLDYWSNYGYTF TGTGCCAGCAGCTTGGACTATTGGTCTAACTATGGCTACACCTTC
17 TRBJ1-4 TRBD1 TRBV7-9 - CASTVGLETGGNEKLFF TGTGCCAGCACCGTAGGATTGGAGACAGGGGGTAATGAAAAACTGTTTTTT
12 TRBJ2-2 - TRBV18 - CASSPQGGELFF TGTGCCAGCTCACCTCAGGGCGGGGAGCTGTTTTTT
15 TRBJ2-7 - TRBV9 - CASSPRGAFSYEQYF TGTGCCAGCAGCCCCAGGGGCGCTTTCTCCTACGAGCAGTACTTC
14 TRBJ2-1 TRBD2 TRBV28 - CASLNSGAYNEQFF TGTGCCAGCCTGAACAGCGGGGCCTACAATGAGCAGTTCTTC
13 TRBJ1-3 - TRBV5-4 - CASSLSTQNTIYF TGTGCCAGCAGCTTGTCTACCCAAAACACCATATATTTT
14 TRBJ2-7 TRBD2 TRBV30 - CAWSVASGSYEQYF TGTGCCTGGAGTGTAGCTAGCGGGAGCTACGAGCAGTACTTC
15 TRBJ2-1 TRBD2 TRBV5-4 - CASSLRLAGADEQFF TGTGCCAGCAGCTTGCGGCTAGCGGGAGCTGATGAGCAGTTCTTC
12 TRBJ2-1 - TRBV10-1 - CASKFAGVEQFF TGCGCCAGCAAGTTTGCGGGCGTCGAGCAGTTCTTC
15 TRBJ2-5 - TRBV19 - CASSMQGKVRETQYF TGTGCCAGTAGTATGCAAGGGAAAGTGAGAGAGACCCAGTACTTC
13 TRBJ2-5 - TRBV9 once CASSPGPPETQYF TGTGCCAGCAGCCCGGGACCGCCGGAGACCCAGTACTTC
18 TRBJ1-2 - TRBV21-1 - CASSKVPTPRMDPYGYTF TGTGCCAGCAGCAAAGTCCCGACCCCGAGGATGGATCCCTATGGCTACACCTTC
11 TRBJ1-1 - TRBV25-1 - CASSLNTEAFF TGTGCCAGCAGTCTGAACACTGAAGCTTTCTTT
15 TRBJ1-2 - TRBV2 - CASSLTTTTVYGYTF TGTGCCAGCAGTCTTACTACGACAACGGTCTATGGCTACACCTTC
11 TRBJ1-2 - TRBV20-1 - CSAQRSYGYTF TGCAGTGCCCAAAGGAGCTATGGCTACACCTTC
14 TRBJ2-7 TRBD1 TRBV10-2 - CASSEDRGHYEQYF TGCGCCAGCAGTGAGGACAGGGGCCACTACGAGCAGTACTTC
16 TRBJ1-4 TRBD1 TRBV5-4 - CASSFSGTGANEKLFF TGTGCCAGCAGCTTTTCGGGCACAGGGGCTAATGAAAAACTGTTTTTT
13 TRBJ1-3 - TRBV28 - CASSLAGADTIYF TGTGCCAGCAGTTTAGCCGGGGCGGACACCATATATTTT
19 TRBJ2-7 TRBD2 TRBV9 - CASSPSAGEGGEGSYEQYF TGTGCCAGCAGCCCTTCAGCGGGAGAGGGGGGGGAAGGCTCCTACGAGCAGTACTTC
14 TRBJ1-5 - TRBV10-3 - CAISDPGGHQPQHF TGTGCCATCAGTGACCCTGGGGGGCATCAGCCCCAGCATTTT
16 TRBJ2-1 - TRBV5-1 - CASSFYSLSSYNEQFF TGCGCCAGCAGCTTTTACAGTTTGAGCTCCTACAATGAGCAGTTCTTC
14 TRBJ2-5 - TRBV9 - CASSVRGVQETQYF TGTGCCAGCAGCGTCCGTGGGGTACAAGAGACCCAGTACTTC
15 TRBJ1-6 - TRBV5-6 - CASSLRQGKNSPLHF TGTGCCAGCAGCTTGAGGCAGGGGAAAAATTCACCCCTCCACTTT
14 TRBJ2-1 - TRBV7-8 once CASSFASSYNEQFF TGTGCCAGCAGCTTCGCAAGCTCCTACAATGAGCAGTTCTTC
11 TRBJ2-5 - TRBV2 few CASSGRETQYF TGTGCCAGCAGTGGTCGAGAGACCCAGTACTTC
16 TRBJ2-3 TRBD2 TRBV11-3 - CASSLRTGGEADTQYF TGTGCCAGCAGCCTCCGGACGGGGGGGGAAGCAGATACGCAGTATTTT
10 TRBJ1-2 - TRBV6-6 once CASRQEGYTF TGTGCCAGCAGACAGGAGGGCTACACCTTC
14 TRBJ2-5 TRBD2 TRBV19 - CASSPGLAGETQYF TGTGCCAGTAGTCCGGGACTAGCGGGAGAGACCCAGTACTTC
15 TRBJ1-2 - TRBV7-2 - CASSPIGQGSYGYTF TGTGCCAGCAGCCCGATAGGGCAGGGGAGCTATGGCTACACCTTC
14 TRBJ1-1 - TRBV6-1 - CASSVAVLNTEAFF TGTGCCAGCAGTGTGGCAGTACTAAACACTGAAGCTTTCTTT
15 TRBJ2-6 - TRBV10-3 - CAISVATSGANVLTF TGTGCCATCAGTGTAGCGACCTCTGGGGCCAACGTCCTGACTTTC
14 TRBJ1-2 - TRBV19 few CASSIVSGNYGYTF TGTGCCAGTAGTATAGTGTCGGGTAACTATGGCTACACCTTC
14 TRBJ1-2 - TRBV10-1 - CASSLTGYGYGYTF TGCGCCAGCAGTCTAACAGGGTACGGCTATGGCTACACCTTC
15 TRBJ1-5 - TRBV21-1 - CASKGTEKSNQPQHF TGTGCCAGCAAAGGGACGGAGAAGAGCAATCAGCCCCAGCATTTT
17 TRBJ1-3 - TRBV28 - CASSLNVRALSGNTIYF TGTGCCAGCAGTTTGAATGTGAGGGCCCTCTCTGGAAACACCATATATTTT
17 TRBJ1-3 - TRBV9 - CASSTAGGTGAGNTIYF TGTGCCAGCAGCACCGCCGGGGGGACCGGGGCTGGAAACACCATATATTTT
15 TRBJ2-6 - TRBV11-3 - CASSSENSGANVLTF TGTGCCAGCAGCTCAGAGAACTCTGGGGCCAACGTCCTGACTTTC
15 TRBJ2-2 TRBD2 TRBV6-1 - CASSETSGPTGELFF TGTGCCAGCAGTGAAACTAGCGGGCCCACCGGGGAGCTGTTTTTT
15 TRBJ2-5 TRBD2 TRBV25-1 - CASSRLAGGPKTQYF TGTGCCAGCAGCCGACTAGCGGGAGGGCCGAAGACCCAGTACTTC
17 TRBJ2-5 TRBD1 TRBV18 - CASSPASRDRAQETQYF TGTGCCAGCTCACCAGCAAGCCGGGACAGGGCTCAAGAGACCCAGTACTTC